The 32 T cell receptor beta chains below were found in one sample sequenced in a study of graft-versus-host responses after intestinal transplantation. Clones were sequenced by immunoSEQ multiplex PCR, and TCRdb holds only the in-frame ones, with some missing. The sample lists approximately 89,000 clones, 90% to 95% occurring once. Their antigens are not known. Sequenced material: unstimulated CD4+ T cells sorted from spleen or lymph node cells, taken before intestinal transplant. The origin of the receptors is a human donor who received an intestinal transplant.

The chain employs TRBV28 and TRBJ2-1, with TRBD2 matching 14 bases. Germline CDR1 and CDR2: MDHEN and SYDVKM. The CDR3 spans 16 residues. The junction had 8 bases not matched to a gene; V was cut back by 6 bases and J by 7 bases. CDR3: CASSPRRTSGRNEQFF. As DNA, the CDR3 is TGTGCCAGCAGCCCACGGCGGACTAGCGGGAGGAATGAGCAGTTCTTC.

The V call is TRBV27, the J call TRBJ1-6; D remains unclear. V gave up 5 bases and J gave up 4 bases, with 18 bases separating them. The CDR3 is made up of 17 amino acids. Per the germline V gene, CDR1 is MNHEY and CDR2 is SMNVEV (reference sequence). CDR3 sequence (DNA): TGTGCCAGCAGTCTCTACAACACAGCTTTTTATAATTCACCCCTCCACTTT. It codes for CASSLYNTAFYNSPLHF.

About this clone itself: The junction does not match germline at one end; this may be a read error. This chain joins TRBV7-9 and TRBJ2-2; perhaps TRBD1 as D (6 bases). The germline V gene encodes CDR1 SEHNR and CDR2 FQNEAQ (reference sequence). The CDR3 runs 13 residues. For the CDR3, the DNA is TGTGCAAGCAGGGGTCAGGTTACCGGGGAGCTGTTTTTT. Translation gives CASRGQVTGELFF.

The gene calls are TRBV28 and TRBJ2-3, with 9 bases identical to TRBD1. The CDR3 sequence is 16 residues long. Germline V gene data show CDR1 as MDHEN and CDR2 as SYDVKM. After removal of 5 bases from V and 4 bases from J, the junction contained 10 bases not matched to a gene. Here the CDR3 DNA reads TGTGCCAGCAGTCCAGGACAGGGGAAGGTGCCAGATACGCAGTATTTT. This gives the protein CASSPGQGKVPDTQYF.

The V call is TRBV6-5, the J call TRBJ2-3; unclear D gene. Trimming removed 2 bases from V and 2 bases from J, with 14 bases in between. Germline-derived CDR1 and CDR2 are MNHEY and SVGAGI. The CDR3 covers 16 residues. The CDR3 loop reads CASSYGSGDNTDTQYF. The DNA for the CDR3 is TGTGCCAGCAGTTACGGGTCAGGCGACAACACAGATACGCAGTATTTT.

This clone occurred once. The CDR3 protein is CASSLVPAGNTEAFF. CDR3 coding DNA: TGCGCCAGCAGCTTGGTTCCCGCGGGCAACACTGAAGCTTTCTTT. The V gene is TRBV5-1, the J gene TRBJ1-1; the D is unclear. The CDR3 loop spans 15 amino acids. V shed 0 bases and J shed 2 bases, with 11 bases lying between them. The germline V gene has CDR1 SGHRS and CDR2 YFSETQ.

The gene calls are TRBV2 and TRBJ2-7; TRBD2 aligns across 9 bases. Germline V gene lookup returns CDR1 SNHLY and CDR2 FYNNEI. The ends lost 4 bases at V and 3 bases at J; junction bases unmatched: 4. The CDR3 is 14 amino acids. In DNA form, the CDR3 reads TGTGCCAGCAGTGGCGGGGGGGGGTACTACGAGCAGTACTTC. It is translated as CASSGGGGYYEQYF.

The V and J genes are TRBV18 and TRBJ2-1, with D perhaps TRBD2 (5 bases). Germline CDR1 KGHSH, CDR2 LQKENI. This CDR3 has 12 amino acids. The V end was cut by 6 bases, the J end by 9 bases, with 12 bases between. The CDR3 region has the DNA TGTGCCAGCTCTCTTGATCGGGGTGAGCAGTTCTTC. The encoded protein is CASSLDRGEQFF.

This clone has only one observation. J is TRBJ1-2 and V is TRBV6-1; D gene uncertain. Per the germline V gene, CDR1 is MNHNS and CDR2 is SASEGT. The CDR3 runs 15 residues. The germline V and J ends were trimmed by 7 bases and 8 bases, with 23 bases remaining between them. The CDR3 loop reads CASTLSVFGSGGYTF. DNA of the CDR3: TGTGCCAGCACCCTCAGTGTTTTCGGTAGCGGGGGCTACACCTTC.

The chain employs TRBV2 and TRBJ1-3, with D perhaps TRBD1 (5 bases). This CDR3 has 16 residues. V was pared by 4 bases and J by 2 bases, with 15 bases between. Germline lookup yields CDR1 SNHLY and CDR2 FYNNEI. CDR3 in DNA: TGTGCCAGCAGTGGGGGCAGGGCCCCCCCTGGAAACACCATATATTTT. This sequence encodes CASSGGRAPPGNTIYF.

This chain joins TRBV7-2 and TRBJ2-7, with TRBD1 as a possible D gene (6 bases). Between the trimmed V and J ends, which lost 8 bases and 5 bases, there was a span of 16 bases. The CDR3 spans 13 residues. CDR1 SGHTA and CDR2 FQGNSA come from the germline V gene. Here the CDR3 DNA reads TGTGCCAGCCAGGGCGACAGGTTTCACGAGCAGTACTTC. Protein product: CASQGDRFHEQYF.

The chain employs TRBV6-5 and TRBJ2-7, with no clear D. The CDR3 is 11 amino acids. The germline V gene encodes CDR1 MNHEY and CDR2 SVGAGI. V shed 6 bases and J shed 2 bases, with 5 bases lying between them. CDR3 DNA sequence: TGTGCCAGCAGAAATACCTACGAGCAGTACTTC. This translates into CASRNTYEQYF.

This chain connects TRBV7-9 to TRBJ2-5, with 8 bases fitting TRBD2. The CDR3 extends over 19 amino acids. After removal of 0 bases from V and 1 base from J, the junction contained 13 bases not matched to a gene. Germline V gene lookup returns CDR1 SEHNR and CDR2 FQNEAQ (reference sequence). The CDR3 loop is CASSLASRRRAGGQETQYF. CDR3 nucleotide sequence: TGTGCCAGCAGCTTAGCGTCCCGTCGTCGGGCGGGAGGCCAAGAGACCCAGTACTTC.

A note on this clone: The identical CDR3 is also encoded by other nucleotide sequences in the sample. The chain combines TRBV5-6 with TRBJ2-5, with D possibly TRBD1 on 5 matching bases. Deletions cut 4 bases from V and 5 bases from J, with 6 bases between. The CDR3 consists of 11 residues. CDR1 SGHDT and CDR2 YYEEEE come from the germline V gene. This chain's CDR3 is CASSRQETQYF. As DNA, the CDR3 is TGTGCCAGCAGCCGACAGGAGACCCAGTACTTC. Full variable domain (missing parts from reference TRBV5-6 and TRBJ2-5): DAGVTQSPTHLIKTRGQQVTLRCSPKSGHDTVSWYQQALGQGPQFIFQYYEEEERQRGNFPDRFSGHQFPNYSSELNVNALLLGDSALYLCASSRQETQYFGPGTRLLVL.

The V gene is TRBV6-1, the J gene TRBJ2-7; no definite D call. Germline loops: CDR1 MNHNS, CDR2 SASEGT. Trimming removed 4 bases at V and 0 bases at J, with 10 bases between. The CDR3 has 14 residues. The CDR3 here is CASSGGPSSYEQYF. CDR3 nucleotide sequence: TGTGCCAGCAGTGGTGGTCCTAGCTCCTACGAGCAGTACTTC.

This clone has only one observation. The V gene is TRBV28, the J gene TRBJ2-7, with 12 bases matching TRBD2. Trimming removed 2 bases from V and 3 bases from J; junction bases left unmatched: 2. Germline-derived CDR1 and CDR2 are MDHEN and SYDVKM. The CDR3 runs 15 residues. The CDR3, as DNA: TGTGCCAGCAGTTTACAGACTAGCGGGAGCTACGAGCAGTACTTC. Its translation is CASSLQTSGSYEQYF.

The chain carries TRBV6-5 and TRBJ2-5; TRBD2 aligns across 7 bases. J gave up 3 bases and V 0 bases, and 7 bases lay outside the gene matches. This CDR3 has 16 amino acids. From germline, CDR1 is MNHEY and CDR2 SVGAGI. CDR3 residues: CASSYSRVSGEETQYF. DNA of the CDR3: TGTGCCAGCAGTTACTCGAGGGTCAGCGGGGAAGAGACCCAGTACTTC.

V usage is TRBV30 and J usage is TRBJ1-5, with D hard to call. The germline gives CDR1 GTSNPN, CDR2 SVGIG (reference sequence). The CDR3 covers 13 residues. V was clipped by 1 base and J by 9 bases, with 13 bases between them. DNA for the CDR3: TGTGCCTGGAGTGGGACGCGGGTAGCGCCCCAGCATTTT. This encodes CAWSGTRVAPQHF.

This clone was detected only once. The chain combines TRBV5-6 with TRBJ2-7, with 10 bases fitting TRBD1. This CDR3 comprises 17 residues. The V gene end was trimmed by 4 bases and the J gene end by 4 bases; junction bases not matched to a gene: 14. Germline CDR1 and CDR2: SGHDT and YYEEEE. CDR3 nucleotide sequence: TGTGCCAGCAGCCAGGTAACCGCCGGGACAGGGGCATACGAGCAGTACTTC. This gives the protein CASSQVTAGTGAYEQYF.

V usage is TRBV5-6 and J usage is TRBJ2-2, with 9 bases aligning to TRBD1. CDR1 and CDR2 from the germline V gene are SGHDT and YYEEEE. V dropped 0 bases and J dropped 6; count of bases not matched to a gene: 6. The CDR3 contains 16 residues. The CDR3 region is CASSLAPGQGPGELFF. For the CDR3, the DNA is TGTGCCAGCAGCTTGGCCCCGGGACAGGGTCCCGGGGAGCTGTTTTTT.

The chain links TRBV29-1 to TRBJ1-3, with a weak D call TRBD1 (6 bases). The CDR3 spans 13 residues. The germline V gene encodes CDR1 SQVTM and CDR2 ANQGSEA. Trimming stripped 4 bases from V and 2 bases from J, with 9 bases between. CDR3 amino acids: CSVVAGAGNTIYF. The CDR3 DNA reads TGCAGCGTTGTGGCAGGGGCTGGAAACACCATATATTTT.

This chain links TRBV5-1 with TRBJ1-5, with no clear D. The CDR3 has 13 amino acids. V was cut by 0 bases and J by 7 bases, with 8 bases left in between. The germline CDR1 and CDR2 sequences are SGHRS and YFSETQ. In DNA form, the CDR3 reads TGCGCCAGCAGCTTGGACGCTGAGCAGCCCCAGCATTTT. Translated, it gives CASSLDAEQPQHF.

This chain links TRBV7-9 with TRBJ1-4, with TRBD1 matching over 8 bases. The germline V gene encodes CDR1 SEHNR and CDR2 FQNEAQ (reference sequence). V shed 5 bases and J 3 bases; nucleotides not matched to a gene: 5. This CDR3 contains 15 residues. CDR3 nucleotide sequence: TGTGCCAGCAGCCATGGGACAGGAGCTAATGAAAAACTGTTTTTT. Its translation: CASSHGTGANEKLFF.

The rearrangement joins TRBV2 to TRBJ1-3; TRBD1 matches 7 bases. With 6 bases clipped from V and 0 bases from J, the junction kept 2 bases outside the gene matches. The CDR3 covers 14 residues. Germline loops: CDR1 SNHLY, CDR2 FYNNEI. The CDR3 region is CASRDRSSGNTIYF. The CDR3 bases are TGTGCCAGCAGGGACAGGAGCTCTGGAAACACCATATATTTT.

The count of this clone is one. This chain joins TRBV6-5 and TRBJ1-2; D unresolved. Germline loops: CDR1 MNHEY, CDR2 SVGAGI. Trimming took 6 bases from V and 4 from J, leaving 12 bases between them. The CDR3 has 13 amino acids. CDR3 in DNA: TGTGCCAGCAGCCTGCGTGAAGCCTATGGCTACACCTTC. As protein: CASSLREAYGYTF.

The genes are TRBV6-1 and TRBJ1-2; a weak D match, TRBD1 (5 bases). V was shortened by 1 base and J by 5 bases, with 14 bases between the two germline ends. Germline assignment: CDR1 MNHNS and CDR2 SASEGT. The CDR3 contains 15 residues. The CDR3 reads CASSEGGGAGYGYTF. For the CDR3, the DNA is TGTGCCAGCAGTGAAGGTGGCGGGGCGGGATATGGCTACACCTTC.

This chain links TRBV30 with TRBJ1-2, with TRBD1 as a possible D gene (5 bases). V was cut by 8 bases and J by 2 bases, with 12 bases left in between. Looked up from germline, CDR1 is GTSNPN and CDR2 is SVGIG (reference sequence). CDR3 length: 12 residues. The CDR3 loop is CAPRGLNYGYTF. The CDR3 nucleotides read TGTGCCCCTAGGGGACTGAACTATGGCTACACCTTC.

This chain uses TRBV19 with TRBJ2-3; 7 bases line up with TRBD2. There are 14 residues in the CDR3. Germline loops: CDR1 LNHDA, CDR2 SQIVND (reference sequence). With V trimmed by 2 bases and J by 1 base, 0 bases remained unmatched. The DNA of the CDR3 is TGTGCCAGTAGTATACTAGCGGGCACAGATACGCAGTATTTT. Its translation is CASSILAGTDTQYF.

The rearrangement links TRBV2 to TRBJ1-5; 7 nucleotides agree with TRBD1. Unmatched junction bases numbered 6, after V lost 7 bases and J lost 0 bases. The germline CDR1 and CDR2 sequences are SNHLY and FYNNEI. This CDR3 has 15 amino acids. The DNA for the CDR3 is TGTGCCAGCACCGGGACAGAGTATAGCAATCAGCCCCAGCATTTT. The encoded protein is CASTGTEYSNQPQHF.

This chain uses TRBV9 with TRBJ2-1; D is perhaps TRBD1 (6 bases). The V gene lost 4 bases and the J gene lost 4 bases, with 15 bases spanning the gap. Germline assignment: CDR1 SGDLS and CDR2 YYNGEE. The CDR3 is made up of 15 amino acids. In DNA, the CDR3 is TGTGCCAGCAGCTTCACCGGGACAAGGTACAATGAGCAGTTCTTC. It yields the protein CASSFTGTRYNEQFF. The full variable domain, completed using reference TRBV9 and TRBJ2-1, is DSGVTQTPKHLITATGQRVTLRCSPRSGDLSVYWYQQSLDQGLQFLIQYYNGEERAKGNILERFSAQQFPDLHSELNLSSLELGDSALYFCASSFTGTRYNEQFFGPGTRLTVL.

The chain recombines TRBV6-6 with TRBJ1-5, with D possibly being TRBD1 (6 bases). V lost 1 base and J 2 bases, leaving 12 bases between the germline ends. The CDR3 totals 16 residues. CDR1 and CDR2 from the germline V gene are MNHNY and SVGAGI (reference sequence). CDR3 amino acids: CASSYFGGAGNQPQHF. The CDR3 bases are TGTGCCAGCAGTTACTTTGGGGGGGCTGGCAATCAGCCCCAGCATTTT.

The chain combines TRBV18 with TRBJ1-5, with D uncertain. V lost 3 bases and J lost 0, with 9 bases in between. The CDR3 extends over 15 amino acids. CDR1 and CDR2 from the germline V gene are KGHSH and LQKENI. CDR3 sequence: CASSPAGGSNQPQHF. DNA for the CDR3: TGTGCCAGCTCACCGGCGGGAGGTAGCAATCAGCCCCAGCATTTT.